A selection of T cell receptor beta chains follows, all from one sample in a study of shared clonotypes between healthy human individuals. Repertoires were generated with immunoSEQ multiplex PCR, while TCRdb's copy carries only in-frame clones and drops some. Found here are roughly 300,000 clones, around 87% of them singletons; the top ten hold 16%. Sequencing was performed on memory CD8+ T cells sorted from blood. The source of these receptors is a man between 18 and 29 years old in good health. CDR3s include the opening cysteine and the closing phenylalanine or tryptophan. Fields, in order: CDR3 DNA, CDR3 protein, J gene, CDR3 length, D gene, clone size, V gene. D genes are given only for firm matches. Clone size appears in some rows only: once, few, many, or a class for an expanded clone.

DNA: TGTGCCTGGACCCGGACAGGGCTTATGTATGGCTACACCTTC
CDR3: CAWTRTGLMYGYTF
J: TRBJ1-2
length: 14
D: TRBD1
size: -
V: TRBV30

DNA: TGTGCCAGCAGTTTTCTAGCGGAATCCTACAATGAGCAGTTCTTC
CDR3: CASSFLAESYNEQFF
J: TRBJ2-1
length: 15
D: TRBD2
size: -
V: TRBV28

DNA: TGCAGCGTTGAAATGGGCGGGGACGAGCAGTACTTC
CDR3: CSVEMGGDEQYF
J: TRBJ2-7
length: 12
D: -
size: -
V: TRBV29-1

DNA: TGTGCCAGCAGCCCGGTGGGTTCAGAGACCCAGTACTTC
CDR3: CASSPVGSETQYF
J: TRBJ2-5
length: 13
D: -
size: -
V: TRBV7-9

DNA: TGCGCCAGCAGCCCATACCCAGGGAACTATAATTCACCCCTCCACTTT
CDR3: CASSPYPGNYNSPLHF
J: TRBJ1-6
length: 16
D: -
size: -
V: TRBV4-1

DNA: TGCGCCAGTAGCCCGGGACCCGTACTCGAGCAGTACTTC
CDR3: CASSPGPVLEQYF
J: TRBJ2-7
length: 13
D: -
size: -
V: TRBV10-1

DNA: TGTGCCAGCACCGATCCGGGGGCAGCGCCGAGCCCACCCCTCCACTTT
CDR3: CASTDPGAAPSPPLHF
J: TRBJ1-6
length: 16
D: -
size: -
V: TRBV6-9

DNA: TGTGCCAGCAATCAATGGGGAACCGGGGAGCTGTTTTTT
CDR3: CASNQWGTGELFF
J: TRBJ2-2
length: 13
D: -
size: -
V: TRBV9

DNA: TGTGCCAGCAGTTCAACCGGGACTTCCTTCACAGATACGCAGTATTTT
CDR3: CASSSTGTSFTDTQYF
J: TRBJ2-3
length: 16
D: -
size: -
V: TRBV28

DNA: TGTGCCAGCAGCTTAGATGACACGGAAGACCGGTCCCTCCACTTT
CDR3: CASSLDDTEDRSLHF
J: TRBJ1-6
length: 15
D: -
size: once
V: TRBV7-9

DNA: TGTGCCAGCAGCTTGGGGGAGGCTGAAGCTTTCTTT
CDR3: CASSLGEAEAFF
J: TRBJ1-1
length: 12
D: -
size: -
V: TRBV5-6

DNA: TGTGCCAGCAGCGCCTATTCCCCAAGATCCTACGAGCAGTACTTC
CDR3: CASSAYSPRSYEQYF
J: TRBJ2-7
length: 15
D: -
size: -
V: TRBV7-6

DNA: TGTGCCAGCAGCTTGCTACCGGGGTTCTACGAGCAGTACTTC
CDR3: CASSLLPGFYEQYF
J: TRBJ2-7
length: 14
D: -
size: once
V: TRBV5-4

DNA: TGCGCCAGCAGCCGCACAACGGCTACCGAGCAGTACTTC
CDR3: CASSRTTATEQYF
J: TRBJ2-7
length: 13
D: -
size: once
V: TRBV4-1

DNA: TGTGCCAGCAGCCCCCGAGAGGGGGCCAATGGCTACACCTTC
CDR3: CASSPREGANGYTF
J: TRBJ1-2
length: 14
D: TRBD1
size: -
V: TRBV9

DNA: TGTGCCAGCAGTTCGACAGGGATCCGGATCGAGCAGTACTTC
CDR3: CASSSTGIRIEQYF
J: TRBJ2-7
length: 14
D: TRBD1
size: -
V: TRBV27

DNA: TGTGCCAGCAGCTTGGTAGGGCAAGAGACCCAGTACTTC
CDR3: CASSLVGQETQYF
J: TRBJ2-5
length: 13
D: -
size: -
V: TRBV5-5